This T cell receptor (beta chain) was documented in a study of T cells in tuberculosis. Study summary: A South African cohort included IGRA-negative adolescents, latently infected IGRA-positive adolescents and adults with active tuberculosis. General observations from the study: Shorter CDR3-alpha in active tuberculosis partly drove smaller distances.

Data came from immunoSEQ multiplex PCR; TCRdb stores just in-frame clones and leaves some out. The data hold about 34,000 clones, with 93% observed a single time. As to time point: new active TB diagnosis, blood taken before or within 7 days of starting treatment. On this clone: Its antigen is not known.

The CDR3 consists of 13 residues. Germline assignment: CDR1 SGHRS and CDR2 YFSETQ. V lost 5 bases, J lost 4 bases, and 11 bases lay in between. This material consisted of PBMCs, taken at tuberculosis diagnosis. The V gene is TRBV5-1, the J gene TRBJ2-3, with D possibly TRBD2 on 6 matching bases. The source of this sequence is an adult with tuberculosis. CDR3 amino acids: CASSVEGSDTQYF. The CDR3 region has the DNA TGCGCCAGCAGTGTGGAGGGATCAGATACGCAGTATTTT.